These 2 T cell receptor beta chains share one sample of origin, sequenced in a study of cytomegalovirus exposure and HLA in healthy donors. The PCR contained 60 Vbeta and 13 Jbeta primers. Data came from immunoSEQ multiplex PCR; TCRdb stores just in-frame clones and leaves some out. This sample yields about 120,000 clones, of which roughly 79% are seen a single time; 2.2% belongs to the top ten. Sequenced input: PBMCs. These receptors were taken from a woman aged 40 to 50 in good health and CMV-seronegative.

This clone was seen only once. CDR3 region: CASSPIAGETQYF. The CDR3 bases are TGCGCCAGCAGCCCGATAGCGGGAGAGACCCAGTACTTC. The chain recombines TRBV4-3 with TRBJ2-5; 7 bases match TRBD2. V lost 4 bases to trimming and J lost 4 bases; unmatched junction nucleotides: 3. CDR1 LGHNA and CDR2 YSLEER come from the germline V gene. The CDR3 spans 13 residues.

V and J are TRBV7-9 and TRBJ2-3; D is uncertain. With 8 bases removed from V and 2 bases from J, the gap between germline ends came to 14 bases. CDR3 length: 14 amino acids. From germline, CDR1 is SEHNR and CDR2 FQNEAQ (reference sequence). The CDR3 nucleotides are TGTGCCAGCTTCGTGGCGGCGTCCACAGATACGCAGTATTTT. Protein: CASFVAASTDTQYF.